The sequence of this T cell receptor beta chain was determined in a study of blood T cells in healthy people across ages. Notes on the study in general: Any changes in expanded clonotypes were possibly confounded, as donor CMV status remained unknown.

This clonotype was picked up many times. The antigen is not known. The CDR3 sequence is 14 residues long. The germline gives CDR1 SQVTM, CDR2 ANQGSEA. V was shortened by 0 bases and J by 2 bases, with 11 bases between the two germline ends. Alongside a J-beta primer mix, a sample-barcoded 5' primer served in a second PCR lasting 7 to 11 cycles. TCRdb passed the 5' RACE reads through MiXCR, listing each CDR3 protein once. The sample yields 1.5 million to 2 million distinct CDR3 sequences, about 28% seen once. This TCR came from a woman in her twenties or thirties in good health. The chain links TRBV29-1 to TRBJ2-7; no clear D gene. The specimen was blood. The CDR3 is CSVEEGRAPYEQYF. Here the CDR3 DNA reads TGCAGCGTTGAAGAGGGAAGGGCCCCCTACGAGCAGTACTTC.